The 28 T cell receptor beta chains below come from one sample, sequenced in a study of cytomegalovirus exposure and HLA in healthy donors. With 60 Vbeta and 13 Jbeta primers, the PCR was carried out. TCRdb keeps only in-frame clones here, not all; method: immunoSEQ multiplex PCR. The table records about 130,000 clones, approximately 74% of them present only once. The source material was PBMCs. These receptors were taken from a male donor in good health and CMV-seronegative.

The chain couples TRBV9 to TRBJ2-1; D might be TRBD2 (6 bases). CDR1 is SGDLS, CDR2 YYNGEE, per germline. The CDR3 extends over 15 amino acids. V lost 4 bases and J 3 bases, leaving 14 bases between the germline ends. The CDR3 DNA follows: TGTGCCAGCAGCCAGGGCGGGATAGGCTACAATGAGCAGTTCTTC. Protein: CASSQGGIGYNEQFF. The full variable domain, in which reference TRBV9 and TRBJ2-1 provide the parts outside the CDR3, is DSGVTQTPKHLITATGQRVTLRCSPRSGDLSVYWYQQSLDQGLQFLIQYYNGEERAKGNILERFSAQQFPDLHSELNLSSLELGDSALYFCASSQGGIGYNEQFFGPGTRLTVL.

The CDR3 sequence is CAISDASSNTGELFF. The CDR3 nucleotides are TGTGCCATCAGTGACGCTAGCTCGAACACCGGGGAGCTGTTTTTT. This chain links TRBV10-3 with TRBJ2-2, with a possible D match to TRBD2 (5 bases). The V end was cut by 3 bases, the J end by 0 bases, with 8 bases between. Germline V gives CDR1 ENHRY, CDR2 SYGVKD. The CDR3 extends over 15 amino acids.

This clone has only a few counts. This chain uses TRBV6-6 with TRBJ1-2; the D is unclear. Per germline, CDR1 MNHNY and CDR2 SVGAGI (reference sequence). V gave up 8 bases and J gave up 0 bases, with 13 bases separating them. The CDR3 runs to 14 residues. DNA for the CDR3: TGTGCCAGCCGAACCCCTATACCTAACTATGGCTACACCTTC. It specifies CASRTPIPNYGYTF.

This chain connects TRBV28 to TRBJ2-4; TRBD1 might be the D (7 bases). Between the trimmed V and J ends, which lost 6 bases and 4 bases, there was a span of 13 bases. Germline V lookup: CDR1 MDHEN, CDR2 SYDVKM. This CDR3 is built from 14 residues. CDR3 region: CASREGQRKNIQYF. The CDR3, as DNA: TGTGCCAGCAGGGAGGGACAGCGAAAAAACATTCAGTACTTC.

The chain links TRBV6-1 to TRBJ2-7; a possible D gene is TRBD2 (7 bases). This CDR3 spans 12 amino acids. Germline CDR1 is MNHNS and CDR2 is SASEGT. Trimming left V 8 bases short and J 7 bases short, with 15 bases between. The CDR3 sequence: CASVGGQGEQYF. DNA of the CDR3: TGTGCCAGCGTCGGGGGGCAAGGGGAGCAGTACTTC.

J is TRBJ2-7 and V is TRBV7-2, with D possibly TRBD2 on 6 matching bases. There are 13 residues in the CDR3. Germline V gives CDR1 SGHTA, CDR2 FQGNSA. V dropped 5 bases and J dropped 4 bases, with 12 bases sitting between them. CDR3 nucleotides: TGTGCCAGCAGCCCGGGGACTTTTTACGAGCAGTACTTC. Translating it yields CASSPGTFYEQYF.

This clone has just a few counts. This chain's CDR3 is CASSVAGGRRGGELFF. The CDR3 coding sequence is TGTGCCAGCAGCGTAGCGGGGGGGCGACGTGGCGGGGAGCTGTTTTTT. This sequence joins TRBV9 and TRBJ2-2, with 8 positions matching TRBD2. The germline V gene encodes CDR1 SGDLS and CDR2 YYNGEE. The J segment lost 7 bases and the V segment lost 0 bases, leaving 8 bases of the junction unmatched. This CDR3 is built from 16 residues.

V usage is TRBV5-8 and J usage is TRBJ2-1; 13 positions agree with TRBD2. Germline V gene data show CDR1 as SGHTS and CDR2 as YDEGEE. Unmatched junction bases numbered 7, after V lost 3 bases and J lost 7 bases. This CDR3 is 16 amino acids long. The CDR3 is CASSWRLAGGENEQFF. In DNA, the CDR3 is TGTGCCAGCAGCTGGAGACTAGCGGGAGGTGAAAATGAGCAGTTCTTC.

This clone was counted only a few times. The genes are TRBV6-6 and TRBJ1-3, with D possibly TRBD1 on 6 matching bases. V was trimmed by 7 bases and J by 0 bases, leaving 13 bases between them. The CDR3 is made up of 15 amino acids. Per germline, CDR1 MNHNY and CDR2 SVGAGI (reference sequence). CDR3 sequence reads: CASKQGGSSGNTIYF. In nucleotides, the CDR3 is TGTGCCAGCAAACAGGGTGGGAGCTCTGGAAACACCATATATTTT.

This chain links TRBV4-2 with TRBJ1-1; 7 nucleotides line up with TRBD1. Looked up from germline, CDR1 is LGHNA and CDR2 is YNFKEQ. The J segment lost 6 bases and the V segment lost 2 bases, leaving 18 bases of the junction unmatched. The length of the CDR3 is 18 residues. DNA for the CDR3: TGTGCCAGCAGCCAACCCACAGGGGTTGGTTCCGTAGGGGCTGAAGCTTTCTTT. The encoded protein is CASSQPTGVGSVGAEAFF.

This chain uses TRBV4-3 with TRBJ2-4, with D possibly matching TRBD1 (6 bases). Germline lookup yields CDR1 LGHNA and CDR2 YSLEER. The CDR3 covers 15 residues. Trimming took 0 bases from V and 7 from J, leaving 13 bases between them. The CDR3 is CASSQDAQGSNIQYF. CDR3 nucleotide sequence: TGCGCCAGCAGCCAAGATGCTCAGGGGTCGAACATTCAGTACTTC.

This clone was counted between two and nine times. The chain uses TRBV11-3 and TRBJ1-1; 7 bases agree with TRBD1. The CDR3 runs 15 residues. V was clipped by 5 bases and J by 3 bases; unmatched bases: 9. Germline V gives CDR1 SGHNT, CDR2 YENEEA. The CDR3 coding sequence is TGTGCCAGCAGCCAAGGCCCAGGGGGGTACACTGAAGCTTTCTTT. Its protein is CASSQGPGGYTEAFF. Full variable domain (rest looked up from reference TRBV11-3 and TRBJ1-1): EAGVVQSPRYKIIEKKQPVAFWCNPISGHNTLYWYLQNLGQGPELLIRYENEEAVDDSQLPKDRFSAERLKGVDSTLKIQPAELGDSAVYLCASSQGPGGYTEAFFGQGTRLTVV.

This rearrangement joins TRBV19 to TRBJ2-3; 11 bases fit TRBD2. The germline CDR1 and CDR2 sequences are LNHDA and SQIVND (reference sequence). The CDR3 loop spans 16 amino acids. V shed 3 bases, J shed 5 bases, and the junction held 7 bases outside the gene matches. The CDR3 reads CASSMISGGAVDTQYF. The CDR3 DNA reads as TGTGCCAGTAGTATGATTAGCGGGGGGGCGGTAGATACGCAGTATTTT. The complete variable domain, with remaining parts taken from reference TRBV19 and TRBJ2-3, reads DGGITQSPKYLFRKEGQNVTLSCEQNLNHDAMYWYRQDPGQGLRLIYYSQIVNDFQKGDIAEGYSVSREKKESFPLTVTSAQKNPTAFYLCASSMISGGAVDTQYFGPGTRLTVL.

This sequence joins TRBV28 and TRBJ2-1; 9 nucleotides line up with TRBD1. The V and J ends lost 5 bases and 7 bases, in that order; junction bases with no gene match: 12. The CDR3 has 16 residues. From germline, CDR1 is MDHEN and CDR2 SYDVKM. The DNA of the CDR3 is TGTGCCAGCAGTGCCCCACTGGGACAGGGTCTAAATGAGCAGTTCTTC. Its protein product is CASSAPLGQGLNEQFF.

The chain carries TRBV10-1 and TRBJ2-5, with 15 bases lining up with TRBD2. J was trimmed by 6 bases and V by 5 bases; bases with no gene match: 7. This CDR3 region has 16 residues. The germline CDR1 and CDR2 sequences are WNHNN and SYGVQD (reference sequence). CDR3 residues: CASSQGTSGRSKTQYF. CDR3 DNA: TGCGCCAGCAGTCAAGGGACTAGCGGGAGGTCTAAGACCCAGTACTTC.

The table lists this clone with a few counts. This sequence joins TRBV30 and TRBJ2-7, with 11 bases lining up with TRBD2. Germline values: CDR1 GTSNPN, CDR2 SVGIG (reference sequence). V shed 3 bases and J 5 bases; nucleotides not matched to a gene: 15. The CDR3 runs to 17 residues. The CDR3 protein is CAWRGFSGGASFDEQYF. CDR3 DNA: TGTGCCTGGAGAGGTTTTAGCGGGGGGGCTTCCTTCGACGAGCAGTACTTC.

The CDR3 DNA sequence: TGCGCCAGCTTCGTTGAGGGGGGGGCCTACAATGAGCAGTTCTTC. Translating gives CASFVEGGAYNEQFF. The genes are TRBV5-1 and TRBJ2-1; tentatively, D is TRBD2 (7 bases). The germline CDR1 and CDR2 sequences are SGHRS and YFSETQ. Trimming pared 7 bases from V and 2 bases from J, leaving 16 bases between. This CDR3 contains 15 residues.

This clone turned up a few times. This rearrangement joins TRBV7-6 to TRBJ2-3; D remains unclear. In germline, CDR1 is SGHVS, CDR2 FNYEAQ. V shed 3 bases and J shed 0 bases, with 7 bases lying between them. The CDR3 is 14 amino acids. The CDR3 loop reads CASSFTQSTDTQYF. Here the CDR3 DNA reads TGTGCCAGCAGCTTTACCCAGAGCACAGATACGCAGTATTTT.

The CDR3 DNA is TGTGCCAGCAGGCGGACAGGGGGCCTCTTCTCTGGAAACACCATATATTTT. The encoded protein is CASRRTGGLFSGNTIYF. This chain links TRBV5-8 with TRBJ1-3, with 11 nucleotides matching TRBD1. V lost 5 bases, J lost 0 bases, and 7 bases stayed unmatched. Per germline, CDR1 SGHTS and CDR2 YDEGEE. This CDR3 spans 17 amino acids.

V and J are TRBV28 and TRBJ2-7; a possible D gene is TRBD2 (5 bases). Germline loops: CDR1 MDHEN, CDR2 SYDVKM. The CDR3 runs 12 residues. The ends were cut back, 9 bases at V and 5 bases at J, with 14 bases in the middle. The CDR3 loop reads CASGYKLDEQYF. The CDR3 DNA sequence: TGTGCCAGTGGTTATAAACTAGACGAGCAGTACTTC.

The CDR3 loop is CASSLGIAGSYEQYF. The CDR3 region has the DNA TGTGCCAGCAGCTTGGGGATAGCGGGATCCTACGAGCAGTACTTC. V and J are TRBV5-4 and TRBJ2-7, with TRBD2 matching over 8 bases. Germline CDR1 reads SGHNT; CDR2 reads YYREEE (reference sequence). After removal of 0 bases from V and 1 base from J, the junction contained 3 bases not matched to a gene. This CDR3 comprises 15 residues.

This sequence joins TRBV9 and TRBJ2-2, with TRBD2 as a possible D gene (7 bases). Germline V gene data show CDR1 as SGDLS and CDR2 as YYNGEE. The CDR3 has 17 amino acids. The V and J ends lost 4 bases and 0 bases respectively, with 16 bases between them. DNA of the CDR3: TGTGCCAGCAGCCTATACTCGGGGGGCGCGAACACCGGGGAGCTGTTTTTT. The encoded protein is CASSLYSGGANTGELFF.

The chain combines TRBV7-2 with TRBJ2-5; no clear D gene. The CDR3 totals 15 residues. Trimming took off 4 bases at V and 3 bases at J, with 15 bases between the two ends. Germline values: CDR1 SGHTA, CDR2 FQGNSA. The CDR3 protein is CASSSRPPGEETQYF. The CDR3, as DNA: TGTGCCAGCAGCTCCCGACCTCCCGGAGAAGAGACCCAGTACTTC. Full variable domain (outside the CDR3, taken from reference TRBV7-2 and TRBJ2-5): GAGVSQSPSNKVTEKGKDVELRCDPISGHTALYWYRQSLGQGLEFLIYFQGNSAPDKSGLPSDRFSAERTGGSVSTLTIQRTQQEDSAVYLCASSSRPPGEETQYFGPGTRLLVL.

The chain recombines TRBV18 with TRBJ1-2; 9 bases agree with TRBD1. The length of the CDR3 is 15 residues. The J segment lost 4 bases and the V segment lost 2 bases, leaving 5 bases of the junction unmatched. CDR1 KGHSH and CDR2 LQKENI come from the germline V gene. The CDR3 loop is CASSPGDRVSYGYTF. For the CDR3, the DNA is TGTGCCAGCTCACCAGGGGACAGGGTGAGCTATGGCTACACCTTC.

This clone has only a few counts. The chain couples TRBV7-2 to TRBJ2-5; TRBD2 aligns across 11 bases. Germline V CDR1 and CDR2: SGHTA, FQGNSA. V was pared by 1 base and J by 4 bases, with 5 bases of the junction left unmatched. The CDR3 runs 16 residues. CDR3: CASSLVISGRGETQYF. CDR3 nucleotides: TGTGCCAGCAGCTTAGTTATTAGCGGGAGGGGAGAGACCCAGTACTTC.

The chain carries TRBV7-3 and TRBJ2-7, with a possible D match to TRBD2 (5 bases). The CDR3 sequence is 16 residues long. CDR1 is SGHTA and CDR2 is FQGTGA in the germline V gene. V was clipped by 0 bases and J by 3 bases, with 15 bases between them. The chain's CDR3 is CASSLTGLAGNYEQYF. The CDR3 DNA sequence: TGTGCCAGCAGCTTAACGGGCCTAGCCGGCAACTACGAGCAGTACTTC.

Concerning this clone: At one end the junction does not follow the germline gene, possibly because of a read error. The rearrangement joins TRBV7-9 to TRBJ2-3; 9 nucleotides align to TRBD2. Looked up from germline, CDR1 is SEHNR and CDR2 is FQNEAQ (reference sequence). This CDR3 is built from 18 residues. In nucleotides, the CDR3 is TGTTCCAGCAGCTTAGCGCGGGCTAGCGGGATTATCACAGATACGCAGTATTTT. Translating it yields CSSSLARASGIITDTQYF.

The V call is TRBV15, the J call TRBJ2-7; 9 bases are a match to TRBD2. Unmatched junction bases numbered 7, after V lost 8 bases and J lost 5 bases. The germline CDR1 and CDR2 sequences are LNHNV and YYDKDF (reference sequence). The CDR3 runs to 13 residues. This CDR3 is CATRGASGNEQYF. Written as DNA, the CDR3 is TGTGCCACCCGAGGGGCTAGCGGGAACGAGCAGTACTTC.